This T cell receptor (beta chain) was recorded in a study of blood T cell repertoires in COVID-19. Sequenced by immunoSEQ multiplex PCR; TCRdb stores in-frame clones only, minus some. The sample lists more than 20,000 clones; around 90% were seen once. V lost 5 bases, J lost 4 bases, and 12 bases lay in between. In germline, CDR1 is SGHDT, CDR2 YYEEEE. The CDR3 totals 13 residues. The sample consisted of peripheral blood. The sequence derives from a woman aged 55 to 70 with active COVID-19. V and J are TRBV5-6 and TRBJ2-5; no reliable D call. CDR3 sequence: CASSVISGETQYF. Written as DNA, the CDR3 is TGTGCCAGCAGTGTAATCTCGGGAGAGACCCAGTACTTC.